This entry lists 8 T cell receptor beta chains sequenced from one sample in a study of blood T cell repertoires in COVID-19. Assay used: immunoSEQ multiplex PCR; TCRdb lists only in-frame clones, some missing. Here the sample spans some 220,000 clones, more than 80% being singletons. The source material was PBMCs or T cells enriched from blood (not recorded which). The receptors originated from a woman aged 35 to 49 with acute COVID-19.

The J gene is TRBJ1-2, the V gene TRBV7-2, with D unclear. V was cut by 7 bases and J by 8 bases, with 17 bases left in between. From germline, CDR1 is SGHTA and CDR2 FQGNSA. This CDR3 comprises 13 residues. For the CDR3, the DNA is TGTGCCAGCACCTCTCGGGGAGGGAACGGCTACACCTTC. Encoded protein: CASTSRGGNGYTF.

The CDR3 DNA sequence: TGTGCCAGTAGTATGTCTTGGGGATCGAAGGAGACAGGGAATGGCAACGACTATGGCTACACCTTC. Amino acids: CASSMSWGSKETGNGNDYGYTF. The chain is built from TRBV19 and TRBJ1-2; the match to TRBD1 covers 7 bases. Per the germline V gene, CDR1 is LNHDA and CDR2 is SQIVND (reference sequence). V shed 3 bases and J 3 bases; nucleotides not matched to a gene: 28. CDR3 length: 22 residues. The full variable domain, completed using reference TRBV19 and TRBJ1-2, is DGGITQSPKYLFRKEGQNVTLSCEQNLNHDAMYWYRQDPGQGLRLIYYSQIVNDFQKGDIAEGYSVSREKKESFPLTVTSAQKNPTAFYLCASSMSWGSKETGNGNDYGYTFGSGTRLTVV.

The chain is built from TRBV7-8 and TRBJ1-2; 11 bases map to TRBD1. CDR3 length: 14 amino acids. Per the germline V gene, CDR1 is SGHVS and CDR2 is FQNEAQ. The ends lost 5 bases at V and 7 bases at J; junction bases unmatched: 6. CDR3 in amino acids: CASSQGQGARGYTF. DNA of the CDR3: TGTGCCAGCAGCCAAGGACAGGGGGCGCGTGGCTACACCTTC.

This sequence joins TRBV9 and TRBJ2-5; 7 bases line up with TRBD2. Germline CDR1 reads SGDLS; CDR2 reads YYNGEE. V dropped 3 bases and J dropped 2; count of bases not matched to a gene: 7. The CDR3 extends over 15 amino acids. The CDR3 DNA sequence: TGTGCCAGCAGCGGGCAAGGGAGGGATCAAGAGACCCAGTACTTC. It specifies CASSGQGRDQETQYF.

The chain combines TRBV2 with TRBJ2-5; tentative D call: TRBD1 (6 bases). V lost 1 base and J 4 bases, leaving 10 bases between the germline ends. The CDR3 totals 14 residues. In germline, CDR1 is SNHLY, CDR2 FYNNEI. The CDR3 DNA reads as TGTGCCAGCAGTGAAGGGGGGACACGAGAGACCCAGTACTTC. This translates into CASSEGGTRETQYF.

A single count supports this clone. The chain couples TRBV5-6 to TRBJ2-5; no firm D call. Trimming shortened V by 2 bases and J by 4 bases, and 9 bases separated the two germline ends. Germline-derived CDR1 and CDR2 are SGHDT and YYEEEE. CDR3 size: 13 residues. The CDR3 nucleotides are TGTGCCAGCAGCTTCGATGAGGTAGAGACCCAGTACTTC. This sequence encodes CASSFDEVETQYF.

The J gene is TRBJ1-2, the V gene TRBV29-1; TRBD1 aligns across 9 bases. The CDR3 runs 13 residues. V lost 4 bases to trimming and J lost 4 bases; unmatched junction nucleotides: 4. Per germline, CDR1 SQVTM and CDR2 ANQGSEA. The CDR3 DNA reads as TGCAGCGTTGTAACAGGGGGCGTCTATGGCTACACCTTC. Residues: CSVVTGGVYGYTF.

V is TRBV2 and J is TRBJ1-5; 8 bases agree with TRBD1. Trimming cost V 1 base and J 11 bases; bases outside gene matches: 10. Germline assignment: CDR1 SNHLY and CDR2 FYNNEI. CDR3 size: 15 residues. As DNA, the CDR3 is TGTGCCAGCAGTGAAGGCGGACAGGGTCGTGGTGCCCAGCATTTT. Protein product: CASSEGGQGRGAQHF.